This TCR beta chain derives from a study of Ad26.COV2.S vaccination and SARS-CoV-2 variants. In the case of this clone: Antigen unknown.

Study-level points and caveats: Vaccine recipients and placebo recipients showed similar non-spike TCR breadth. Post-vaccination breadth of spike-specific CD8+ and CD4+ T cell responses was reportedly substantial.

The CDR3 has 14 residues. Between the trimmed V and J ends, which lost 6 bases and 1 base, there was a span of 12 bases. Looked up from germline, CDR1 is MNHEY and CDR2 is SVGAGI. Repertoires were generated with immunoSEQ multiplex PCR, while TCRdb's copy carries only in-frame clones and drops some. Seen here are more than 300,000 clones, about 85% observed once, and the top ten hold around 2.2%. Regarding treatment: over 15 received Ad26.COV2.S at low or high dose, single or two shots; 5 received placebo; per-sample allocation not given. The study sampled participants on day 63 after the first vaccine or placebo injection.

This sample comprised peripheral blood, obtained in a trial of Ad26.COV2.S vaccine versus placebo. This sequence was found in a person between 18 and 59 years old who received the Ad26.COV2.S COVID-19 vaccine or a placebo. The chain employs TRBV6-5 and TRBJ1-2; D gene uncertain. CDR3 sequence: CASSLRGVNYGYTF. The DNA for the CDR3 is TGTGCCAGCAGCCTACGTGGGGTTAACTATGGCTACACCTTC.